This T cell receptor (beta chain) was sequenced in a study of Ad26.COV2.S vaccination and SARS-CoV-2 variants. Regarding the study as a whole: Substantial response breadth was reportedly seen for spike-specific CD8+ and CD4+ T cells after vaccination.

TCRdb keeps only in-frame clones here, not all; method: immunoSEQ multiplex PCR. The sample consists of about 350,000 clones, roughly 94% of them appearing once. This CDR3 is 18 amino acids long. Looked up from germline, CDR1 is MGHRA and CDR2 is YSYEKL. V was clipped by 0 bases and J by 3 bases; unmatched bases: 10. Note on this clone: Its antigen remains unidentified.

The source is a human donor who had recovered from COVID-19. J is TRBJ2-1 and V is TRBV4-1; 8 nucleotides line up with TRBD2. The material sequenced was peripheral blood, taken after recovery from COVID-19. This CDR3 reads CASSQDPNSGNLYNEQFF. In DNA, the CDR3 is TGCGCCAGCAGCCAAGATCCCAATAGCGGGAACCTCTACAATGAGCAGTTCTTC.